The present entry profiles one TCR beta chain with its context. Its antigen is unidentified. TCRdb's table, derived via immunoSEQ multiplex PCR, lists solely in-frame clones and lacks some. The profile shows approximately 130,000 clones, 90% of them singletons. This sample was included in a study of T cell responses to AZD1222 COVID-19 vaccine. Findings and limits, study-wide: CD4 TCRs linked to vaccination spanned spike, dominating at 160-218 and 743-854.

The CDR3 is made up of 13 amino acids. V lost 3 bases, J lost 1 base, and 6 bases lay in between. The germline CDR1 and CDR2 sequences are MNHEY and SMNVEV (reference sequence). The clonotype was recovered from an adult in good health. Material: peripheral blood, obtained on day 0 of AZD1222 vaccination. V usage is TRBV27 and J usage is TRBJ2-5; D unresolved. CDR3 residues: CASSFVGQETQYF. CDR3 coding DNA: TGTGCCAGCAGTTTCGTAGGCCAAGAGACCCAGTACTTC.